Listed below are T cell receptor beta chains from one sample, sequenced in a study of T cell clones after liver transplantation. Sequencing was performed with immunoSEQ multiplex PCR; in TCRdb, only in-frame clones are kept and a portion is missing. The table records more than 65,000 clones, 80% of them present only once. The material sequenced was CD4+ T cells from blood, taken 12 months after liver transplant. These receptors all come from a human patient who received a liver transplant. Among the T cells, some may be from the graft donor. Both conserved end residues are part of each CDR3. A D gene is named only where the DNA matches it firmly. A row's size may be missing; if present it is once, few, many or a size class.

TGTGCCAGCAGCGGACAGATGGTTGGTGTAGGCGAGCAGTACTTC	CASSGQMVGVGEQYF	TRBJ2-7	-	TRBV7-2	-
TGTGCCAGCAGTCGCCTCACTGAAGCTTTCTTT	CASSRLTEAFF	TRBJ1-1	-	TRBV28	-
TGCAGCGCTGATGACAGGTCGTTGGACAATGAGCAGTTCTTC	CSADDRSLDNEQFF	TRBJ2-1	-	TRBV29-1	few
TGTGCCAGCTCACCTTCTGCTTCATCCGGAGGCAAAAACATTCAGTACTTC	CASSPSASSGGKNIQYF	TRBJ2-4	-	TRBV18	-
TGCAGCGTTGCCCACCCCACCACTGAAGCTTTCTTT	CSVAHPTTEAFF	TRBJ1-1	-	TRBV29-1	few
TGTGCCAGCACCCCCAGGTATTCCTACGAGCAGTACTTC	CASTPRYSYEQYF	TRBJ2-7	-	TRBV6-5	-
TGTGCCAGCTCTCCCGGGACAGAGGACACCATATATTTT	CASSPGTEDTIYF	TRBJ1-3	TRBD1	TRBV18	medium-sized
TGTGCCACCAGCCACCGCACCCAGACGGCAGATACGCAGTATTTT	CATSHRTQTADTQYF	TRBJ2-3	-	TRBV15	-
TGTGCCAGTAGTGCGGACGGTTATTATGGCTACACCTTC	CASSADGYYGYTF	TRBJ1-2	-	TRBV19	-
TGTGCCAGCAGCTTAGCGGTGGGGACACAACCCACCGGGGAGCTGTTTTTT	CASSLAVGTQPTGELFF	TRBJ2-2	-	TRBV7-2	-
TGTGCCAGCAGAAGCCTGGGGAAACTGTTTTTT	CASRSLGKLFF	TRBJ1-4	-	TRBV27	-
TGTGCCAGCAGTTTTTGGAGGTCTTACACCGGGGAGCTGTTTTTT	CASSFWRSYTGELFF	TRBJ2-2	-	TRBV28	-
TGTGCCAGCAGTTCCCGAGGGGAGACCCCGTTCTTC	CASSSRGETPFF	TRBJ2-1	-	TRBV6-5	-
TGCGCCAGCAGGCCAGGGGTCGGGGCAGAGACCCAGTACTTC	CASRPGVGAETQYF	TRBJ2-5	-	TRBV5-1	-
TGTGCCACCAGCAGAGATCGGACTGCTGAGCAGTTCTTC	CATSRDRTAEQFF	TRBJ2-1	-	TRBV15	-
TGTGCCAGCTCACCCACCGGGACAGGGGATGGAAACACCATATATTTT	CASSPTGTGDGNTIYF	TRBJ1-3	TRBD1	TRBV18	-
TGTGCCAGCAGTTCTACGGGACTCCTTTTTCTCAATGAGCAGTTCTTC	CASSSTGLLFLNEQFF	TRBJ2-1	-	TRBV28	once
TGTGCCAGCAGCCTTAGACTAGCGGGGGTTACAGATACGCAGTATTTT	CASSLRLAGVTDTQYF	TRBJ2-3	TRBD2	TRBV13	-
TGTGCCTGGAGTGTAGGCCTACAAGAGACCCAGTACTTC	CAWSVGLQETQYF	TRBJ2-5	-	TRBV30	-
TGTGCCAGCAGTTTCCTCCAAAAGGTGGATCGTCGTGGCTACACCTTC	CASSFLQKVDRRGYTF	TRBJ1-2	-	TRBV28	-
TGTGCCAGCTCACTCGCAACAGGGGCTATTGGGAACACTGAAGCTTTCTTT	CASSLATGAIGNTEAFF	TRBJ1-1	TRBD1	TRBV18	-
TGTGCCAGCAGGGCAGGGATTGGGGAGACCCAGTACTTC	CASRAGIGETQYF	TRBJ2-5	-	TRBV11-1	-
TGTGCCAGCAGCCAAGATAGGGCAGACAACGGCGAGCAGTACTTC	CASSQDRADNGEQYF	TRBJ2-7	-	TRBV11-2	-
TGTGCCAGCAGCACGGACAGGGGGTCGTTGGAGCAGTACTTC	CASSTDRGSLEQYF	TRBJ2-7	TRBD1	TRBV7-9	-
TGTGCCAGCAGTTCCCTTAGCGGGAGGGCCGCATACAATGAGCAGTTCTTC	CASSSLSGRAAYNEQFF	TRBJ2-1	TRBD2	TRBV27	-
TGTGCCAGCAGCGTAGGCCCCAGGGCGGCAGTAAACACCGGGGAGCTGTTTTTT	CASSVGPRAAVNTGELFF	TRBJ2-2	-	TRBV9	-
TGTGCCAGCAGTTTATGGGGCGGGGGCGCTGAAGCTTTCTTT	CASSLWGGGAEAFF	TRBJ1-1	-	TRBV27	-
TGTGCCAGCAGTGGGAGAAATTCCTACGAGCAGTACTTC	CASSGRNSYEQYF	TRBJ2-7	-	TRBV27	-
TGTGCCAGCAGCCTGGGACACGGGGGCTACACCTTC	CASSLGHGGYTF	TRBJ1-2	-	TRBV11-1	-
TGTGCCAGTAGTTGGGGAAGCGGAAGGAACACCGGGGAGCTGTTTTTT	CASSWGSGRNTGELFF	TRBJ2-2	-	TRBV19	once
TGCGCCAGCAGCCCCGGGACAGCTGAACAGCCCCAGCATTTT	CASSPGTAEQPQHF	TRBJ1-5	TRBD1	TRBV5-1	-
TGTGCCAGCAGTGTCTACGGGACAGATGAAAAACTGTTTTTT	CASSVYGTDEKLFF	TRBJ1-4	TRBD1	TRBV2	-
TGTGCCAGCAGTTTGGGACAAGGAAACACCATATATTTT	CASSLGQGNTIYF	TRBJ1-3	-	TRBV28	once
TGTGCCAGCAGTGCTCCAGCGGGAGGGAGGTACAATGAGCAGTTCTTC	CASSAPAGGRYNEQFF	TRBJ2-1	TRBD2	TRBV6-1	-
TGTGCCAGTAGTTCCCGGACAGGCGGGAATGAAAAACTGTTTTTT	CASSSRTGGNEKLFF	TRBJ1-4	TRBD1	TRBV19	-
TGCGCCAGCAGCCAAGCCACCTACTCTGGAAACACCATATATTTT	CASSQATYSGNTIYF	TRBJ1-3	-	TRBV4-1	-
TGTGCCAGTAGCAACTACAAGGGGGGCAATCAGCCCCAGCATTTT	CASSNYKGGNQPQHF	TRBJ1-5	-	TRBV19	few
TGCAGTGCTAGAGATTTCCAAGGGGCTTTCTTT	CSARDFQGAFF	TRBJ1-1	-	TRBV20-1	-
TGTGCCAGCAGTGATCCCGGACAGGGCAGTGAAAAACTGTTTTTT	CASSDPGQGSEKLFF	TRBJ1-4	TRBD1	TRBV25-1	many
TGTGCCAGCAGCCCCCAGGGCGCGAAGGGAAACACCATATATTTT	CASSPQGAKGNTIYF	TRBJ1-3	-	TRBV9	-
TGTGCCACTCGAGGGGGCATGAACACTGAAGCTTTCTTT	CATRGGMNTEAFF	TRBJ1-1	TRBD1	TRBV15	-
TGCGCCAGCAGCCAGCCGGTAGATACGCAGTATTTT	CASSQPVDTQYF	TRBJ2-3	-	TRBV4-1	few
TGCGCCAGCAGCTTGGGGGACAGGGGCCGGCGGACTGAAGCTTTCTTT	CASSLGDRGRRTEAFF	TRBJ1-1	TRBD1	TRBV5-1	-
TGCGCCAGCAGCCGAGAATGGGCAGGGACCTACAATGAGCAGTTCTTC	CASSREWAGTYNEQFF	TRBJ2-1	-	TRBV4-1	-
TGTGCCACCAGCAGAGTTACAGGGGGCACTGAAGCTTTCTTT	CATSRVTGGTEAFF	TRBJ1-1	TRBD1	TRBV15	few
TGCGCCAGCAGCCAAGATAAAAGGACTAGAGGATCCCTAAAGTTCTTC	CASSQDKRTRGSLKFF	TRBJ2-1	TRBD2	TRBV4-3	-
TGTGCCAGCTCACCCCTGGGACAGCAACGGGGCTACTATGGCTACACCTTC	CASSPLGQQRGYYGYTF	TRBJ1-2	TRBD1	TRBV18	-
TGTGCCAGCAGTCGGACAGGGATGGTCTCTGGAAACACCATATATTTT	CASSRTGMVSGNTIYF	TRBJ1-3	TRBD1	TRBV27	-
TGTGCCAGCAGCTCCACGGGGGCCCTGGTTTCTGGCTACACCTTC	CASSSTGALVSGYTF	TRBJ1-2	-	TRBV6-5	-
TGTGCCAGCTCACCACAGGTTTCCTACGAGCAGTACTTC	CASSPQVSYEQYF	TRBJ2-7	-	TRBV18	-
TGTGCCAGCTCACCAGGCGGATCCTCCTACGAGCAGTACTTC	CASSPGGSSYEQYF	TRBJ2-7	-	TRBV18	-
TGTGCCAGCCCCCTCGGACAGGGAAGGAACACCGGGGAGCTGTTTTTT	CASPLGQGRNTGELFF	TRBJ2-2	TRBD1	TRBV11-2	once
TGTGCCAGCTCACCCCTTGGGACAGACGGTGGAGCTTTCTTT	CASSPLGTDGGAFF	TRBJ1-1	TRBD1	TRBV18	-
TGTGCCAGCTTATCCGGGACCCAAAAAGGGGTCTTC	CASLSGTQKGVF	TRBJ2-1	-	TRBV6-1	-
TGTGCCAGCAGTGGCCTTTACGAGCAGTACTTC	CASSGLYEQYF	TRBJ2-7	-	TRBV2	-
TGCGCCAGCAGCGACAGAAACACCATATATTTT	CASSDRNTIYF	TRBJ1-3	-	TRBV5-1	-
TGTGCCAGCAGCTCAATTGGGGACCGAGACTACGAGCAGTACTTC	CASSSIGDRDYEQYF	TRBJ2-7	-	TRBV7-3	-
TGCGCCAGCAGCCGCGGAGCCGGGACAGGAATAAACAATGAGCAGTTCTTC	CASSRGAGTGINNEQFF	TRBJ2-1	TRBD1	TRBV4-3	once
TGCGCCAGCACCCTGGACAGTTCGGGCAATCAGCCCCAGCATTTT	CASTLDSSGNQPQHF	TRBJ1-5	-	TRBV5-1	-